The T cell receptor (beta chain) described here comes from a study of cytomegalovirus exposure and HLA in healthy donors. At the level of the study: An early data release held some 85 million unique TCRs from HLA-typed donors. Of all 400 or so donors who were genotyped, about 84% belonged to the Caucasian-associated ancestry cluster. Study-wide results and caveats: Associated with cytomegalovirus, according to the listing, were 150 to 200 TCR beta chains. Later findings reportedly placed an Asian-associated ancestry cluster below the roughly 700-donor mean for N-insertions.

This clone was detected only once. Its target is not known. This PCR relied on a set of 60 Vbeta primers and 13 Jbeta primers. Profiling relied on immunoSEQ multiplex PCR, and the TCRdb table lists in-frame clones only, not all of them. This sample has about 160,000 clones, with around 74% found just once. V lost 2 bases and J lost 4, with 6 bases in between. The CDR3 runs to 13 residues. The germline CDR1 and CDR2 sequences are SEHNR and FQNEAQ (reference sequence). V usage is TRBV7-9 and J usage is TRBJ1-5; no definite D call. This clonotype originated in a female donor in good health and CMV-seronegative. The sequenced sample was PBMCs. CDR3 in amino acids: CASSLKTNQPQHF. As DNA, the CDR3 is TGTGCCAGCAGCTTAAAAACAAATCAGCCCCAGCATTTT.